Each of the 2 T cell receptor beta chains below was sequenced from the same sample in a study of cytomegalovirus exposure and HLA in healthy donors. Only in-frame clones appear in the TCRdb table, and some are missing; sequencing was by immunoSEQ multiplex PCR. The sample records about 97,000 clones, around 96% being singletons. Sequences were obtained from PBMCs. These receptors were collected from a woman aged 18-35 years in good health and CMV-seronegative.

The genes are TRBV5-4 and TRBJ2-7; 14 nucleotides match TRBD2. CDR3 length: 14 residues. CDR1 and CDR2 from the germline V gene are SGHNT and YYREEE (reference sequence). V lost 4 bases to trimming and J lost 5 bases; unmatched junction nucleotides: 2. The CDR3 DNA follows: TGTGCCAGCAGCCAGGGACTAGCGGGAGACGAGCAGTACTTC. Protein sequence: CASSQGLAGDEQYF.

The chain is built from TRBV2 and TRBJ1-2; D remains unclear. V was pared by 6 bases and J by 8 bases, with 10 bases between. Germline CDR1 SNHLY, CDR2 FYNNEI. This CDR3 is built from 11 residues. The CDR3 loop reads CASSPARGYTF. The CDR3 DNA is TGTGCCAGCAGCCCCGCCCGGGGCTACACCTTC.